This TCR beta chain was recovered during a study of OX40 agonist ivuxolimab in advanced cancers. Study observations and caveats: Dosing at 0.1 to 3.0 mg/kg was accompanied by clonal expansion of CD4+ and CD8+ blood T cells by week 6.

The CDR3 runs 15 residues. CDR1 and CDR2 (germline): MNHEY, SVGAGI. Between the trimmed V and J ends, which lost 2 bases and 0 bases, there was a span of 10 bases. As for this clone: As yet, its antigen is unknown.

Clones were read by immunoSEQ multiplex PCR, and TCRdb kept only the in-frame ones, dropping some. The table has roughly 90,000 clones, 94% seen once; the top ten hold roughly 2.6%. This sequence joins TRBV6-5 and TRBJ1-1, with a weak D call TRBD1 (5 bases). The source is an adult with an advanced solid tumor such as melanoma, head and neck, liver or kidney cancer. The sample was CD4+ or CD8+ T cells sorted from blood, taken in a trial of the OX40 agonist ivuxolimab. CDR3 residues: CASSYLAGLNTEAFF. CDR3 nucleotide sequence: TGTGCCAGCAGTTACCTCGCGGGGCTGAACACTGAAGCTTTCTTT.